A single sample is the source of the 23 T cell receptor beta chains below, sequenced in a study of blood T cell repertoires in COVID-19. The method was immunoSEQ multiplex PCR; TCRdb's version includes in-frame clones alone and lacks a portion of them. The table lists some 150,000 clones, around 76% of them singletons, with approximately 9.1% in the top ten. The sample taken for sequencing was peripheral blood. The receptors shown here come from a woman aged 65 to 85 with acute or convalescent COVID-19.

The chain recombines TRBV25-1 with TRBJ1-6; no definite D call. This CDR3 region has 13 residues. V was pared by 2 bases and J by 6 bases, with 5 bases between. CDR1 and CDR2 (germline): MGHDK, SYGVNS. The CDR3 loop is CASSEPPNSPLHF. In DNA form, the CDR3 reads TGTGCCAGCAGTGAACCTCCTAATTCACCCCTCCACTTT. The full variable domain, in which reference TRBV25-1 and TRBJ1-6 provide the parts outside the CDR3, is EADIYQTPRYLVIGTGKKITLECSQTMGHDKMYWYQQDPGMELHLIHYSYGVNSTEKGDLSSESTVSRIRTEHFPLTLESARPSHTSQYLCASSEPPNSPLHFGNGTRLTVT.

This clone was observed once. The CDR3 DNA sequence: TGTGCCTGGAGTCAGGGGACAGGAATTACAGATACGCAGTATTTT. Residues: CAWSQGTGITDTQYF. The rearrangement links TRBV30 to TRBJ2-3, with TRBD1 matching 8 bases. The trim removed 2 bases at V and 3 bases at J, leaving 7 bases unmatched. This CDR3 has 15 residues. Looked up from germline, CDR1 is GTSNPN and CDR2 is SVGIG (reference sequence).

J is TRBJ1-2 and V is TRBV7-9; 10 positions match TRBD1. The CDR3 spans 14 residues. From germline, CDR1 is SEHNR and CDR2 FQNEAQ (reference sequence). The trim removed 3 bases at V and 4 bases at J, leaving 2 bases unmatched. The CDR3 region is CASSLGQGTYGYTF. CDR3 in DNA: TGTGCCAGCAGCTTGGGACAGGGGACCTATGGCTACACCTTC.

The chain uses TRBV5-1 and TRBJ2-5; TRBD2 agrees at 9 bases. V was clipped by 0 bases and J by 1 base; unmatched bases: 1. Per the germline V gene, CDR1 is SGHRS and CDR2 is YFSETQ. This CDR3 contains 15 residues. The CDR3 region is CASSLGLAAQETQYF. CDR3 sequence (DNA): TGCGCCAGCAGCTTGGGACTAGCGGCCCAAGAGACCCAGTACTTC.

The chain has TRBV11-2 and TRBJ1-4; 9 bases map to TRBD1. CDR3 length: 15 amino acids. V trimming: 1 base; J trimming: 6 bases; junction bases outside the gene matches: 3. Germline CDR1 is SGHAT and CDR2 is FQNNGV. CDR3 sequence (DNA): TGTGCCAGCAGCTTAGTGACAGGGGGTTATGAAAAACTGTTTTTT. Protein product: CASSLVTGGYEKLFF.

The CDR3 region is CATAGPHGYTF. As DNA, the CDR3 is TGTGCCACCGCAGGGCCCCATGGCTACACCTTC. The chain links TRBV12-3 or TRBV12-4 to TRBJ1-2; a possible D gene is TRBD1 (5 bases). V shed 10 bases and J shed 6 bases, with 12 bases lying between them. This CDR3 has 11 residues.

The chain links TRBV7-2 to TRBJ2-1; D possibly corresponds to TRBD1 (6 bases). Per germline, CDR1 SGHTA and CDR2 FQGNSA. The V and J ends lost 5 bases and 9 bases respectively, with 17 bases between them. This CDR3 is 14 amino acids long. Here the CDR3 DNA reads TGTGCCAGCAGCGTACGGACCGAACAGGGTGAGCAGTTCTTC. Its protein product is CASSVRTEQGEQFF.

The chain is built from TRBV6-5 and TRBJ1-2; 8 bases align to TRBD1. Per germline, CDR1 MNHEY and CDR2 SVGAGI. This CDR3 is 15 amino acids long. J was trimmed by 8 bases and V by 5 bases; bases with no gene match: 13. CDR3 in amino acids: CASSSLMTGEGGYTF. CDR3 bases: TGTGCCAGCAGTAGCCTCATGACAGGGGAGGGCGGCTACACCTTC.

The chain carries TRBV5-1 and TRBJ2-5; possible D gene TRBD2, 6 bases. CDR1 is SGHRS, CDR2 YFSETQ, per germline. The CDR3 sequence is 14 residues long. Trimming took off 0 bases at V and 5 bases at J, with 11 bases between the two ends. CDR3 region: CASSLAVRDETQYF. The CDR3 DNA reads TGCGCCAGCAGCTTGGCGGTGCGGGACGAGACCCAGTACTTC.

The chain combines TRBV30 with TRBJ1-1; 8 positions match TRBD1. CDR3 size: 13 residues. The junction had 8 bases not matched to a gene; V was cut back by 6 bases and J by 5 bases. Germline loops: CDR1 GTSNPN, CDR2 SVGIG (reference sequence). The CDR3 reads CACRQGQTTEAFF. The CDR3 bases are TGTGCCTGCCGACAGGGGCAAACAACTGAAGCTTTCTTT. The variable domain in full, with the rest retrieved from reference TRBV30 and TRBJ1-1, is SQTIHQWPATLVQPVGSPLSLECTVEGTSNPNLYWYRQAAGRGLQLLFYSVGIGQISSEVPQNLSASRPQDRQFILSSKKLLLSDSGFYLCACRQGQTTEAFFGQGTRLTVV.

V gene TRBV7-3 combines with J gene TRBJ2-5, with D maybe TRBD1 (6 bases). V was clipped by 5 bases and J by 3 bases, with 13 bases between them. CDR1 is SGHTA and CDR2 is FQGTGA in the germline V gene. The CDR3 extends over 14 amino acids. CDR3 protein: CASSPTGTKETQYF. In DNA, the CDR3 is TGTGCCAGCAGCCCGACCGGGACAAAAGAGACCCAGTACTTC.

In its sample, this clone was seen a few times. The V and J genes are TRBV6-2 or TRBV6-3 and TRBJ2-5, with D tentatively TRBD1 (6 bases). Between the trimmed V and J ends, which lost 5 bases and 2 bases, there was a span of 12 bases. This CDR3 spans 14 amino acids. The germline CDR1 and CDR2 sequences are MNHEY and SVGEGT. CDR3 nucleotide sequence: TGTGCCAGCAGTACCGTCGACAGGCAAGAGACCCAGTACTTC. Amino acid sequence: CASSTVDRQETQYF.

The genes are TRBV29-1 and TRBJ1-1; 8 nucleotides align to TRBD1. Germline V gene data show CDR1 as SQVTM and CDR2 as ANQGSEA. The J segment lost 1 base and the V segment lost 6 bases, leaving 10 bases of the junction unmatched. The CDR3 covers 15 residues. The CDR3 spells CSVMGQATRNTEAFF. The CDR3 nucleotides are TGCAGCGTCATGGGACAGGCAACAAGGAACACTGAAGCTTTCTTT.

The V gene is TRBV4-1, the J gene TRBJ2-3; 8 bases line up with TRBD1. V was pared by 3 bases and J by 5 bases, with 13 bases of the junction left unmatched. Germline V gene sequence: CDR1 MGHRA, CDR2 YSYEKL. The CDR3 runs to 17 residues. The DNA of the CDR3 is TGCGCCAGCAGCCAGGGGACAGGAGAGTACAAAAGAGATACGCAGTATTTT. Translation: CASSQGTGEYKRDTQYF.

The chain recombines TRBV19 with TRBJ1-1; no clear D gene. The germline V gene encodes CDR1 LNHDA and CDR2 SQIVND (reference sequence). The CDR3 consists of 11 residues. Trimming left V 3 bases short and J 3 bases short, with 2 bases between. Here the CDR3 DNA reads TGTGCCAGTAGTATCTACACTGAAGCTTTCTTT. Its protein is CASSIYTEAFF.

V and J are TRBV18 and TRBJ2-5; a weak D match, TRBD1 (6 bases). Germline CDR1 reads KGHSH; CDR2 reads LQKENI. Deletions cut 0 bases from V and 5 bases from J, with 13 bases between. This CDR3 region has 15 residues. The CDR3 DNA reads TGTGCCAGCTCACCACCATCAGGGGCGAAGGAGACCCAGTACTTC. Translated: CASSPPSGAKETQYF.

Turning to this clone: Here the CDR3 omits its conserved ending phenylalanine or tryptophan, so a read error is the likely source. The limits of the CDR3 on the DNA are not certain, so only TCRdb's listed CDR3 is given. The V gene is TRBV28, the J gene TRBJ2-7; the D call in the table, TRBD2, was not verified against the DNA. Germline CDR1 is MDHEN and CDR2 is SYDVKM. 8 amino acids form the CDR3, both terminal residues included. This chain's CDR3 is CASSLNRG.

This clone has only one observation. The J gene is TRBJ2-7, the V gene TRBV3-1 (or the pseudogene TRBV3-2), with TRBD2 matching 9 bases. CDR1 is LGHDT, CDR2 YNNKEL, per germline (reference sequence). The CDR3 extends over 18 amino acids. The J segment lost 2 bases and the V segment lost 0 bases, leaving 11 bases of the junction unmatched. The CDR3 coding sequence is TGTGCCAGCAGCCAAGATAAATTAGGGAAGCGGGGGGCCTACGAGCAGTACTTC. Translated, it gives CASSQDKLGKRGAYEQYF.

The V call is TRBV7-2, the J call TRBJ1-2; TRBD1 agrees at 11 bases. CDR3 length equals 15 residues. V dropped 5 bases and J dropped 4; count of bases not matched to a gene: 6. Germline assignment: CDR1 SGHTA and CDR2 FQGNSA. CDR3 bases: TGTGCCAGCAGCCCCGGGACAGGGGGACCCTATGGCTACACCTTC. It specifies CASSPGTGGPYGYTF.

The V and J genes are TRBV10-1 and TRBJ2-1; D may be TRBD1 (6 bases). CDR1 is WNHNN and CDR2 is SYGVQD in the germline V gene (reference sequence). CDR3 length equals 14 residues. Deletions cut 5 bases from V and 3 bases from J, with 11 bases between. The CDR3 DNA reads TGCGCCAGCAGTCCCGGGACAAACTACAATGAGCAGTTCTTC. Its translation: CASSPGTNYNEQFF.

The chain carries TRBV28 and TRBJ2-3; 9 bases fit TRBD1. There are 15 residues in the CDR3. CDR1 is MDHEN and CDR2 is SYDVKM in the germline V gene. J lost 1 base, V lost 5 bases, and 4 bases had no gene match. The CDR3, as DNA: TGTGCCAGCAGTACCTGGACAGGGGGCACAGATACGCAGTATTTT. Translation gives CASSTWTGGTDTQYF.

This clone is a singleton in its sample. This chain links TRBV30 with TRBJ1-2, with 10 bases aligning to TRBD1. This CDR3 spans 15 amino acids. The V gene end was trimmed by 1 base and the J gene end by 2 bases; junction bases not matched to a gene: 4. Germline V lookup: CDR1 GTSNPN, CDR2 SVGIG (reference sequence). The DNA for the CDR3 is TGTGCCTGGAGTGCTCCGGGACAGGGGAACTATGGCTACACCTTC. Protein product: CAWSAPGQGNYGYTF.

The chain employs TRBV27 and TRBJ1-2; the D gene is possibly TRBD1 (5 bases). Germline CDR1 MNHEY, CDR2 SMNVEV (reference sequence). The CDR3 has 16 residues. Trimming cost V 5 bases and J 2 bases, with 18 bases left between them. The CDR3: CASSLSAPAGNYGYTF. In DNA form, the CDR3 reads TGTGCCAGCAGTCTCAGTGCCCCTGCAGGGAACTATGGCTACACCTTC.